This T cell receptor beta chain was recorded in a study of beta chain features in type 1 diabetes. Overall study context: Across all samples, over 85 million sorted cells were examined.

This clone was counted between two and nine times. Its antigen is unknown. V dropped 3 bases and J dropped 8; count of bases not matched to a gene: 7. Germline V gene sequence: CDR1 SGDLS, CDR2 YYNGEE. The CDR3 contains 15 residues. Study-level results: All four CD4+ subsets of Type 1 diabetes patients contained TCRB CDR3s that were moderately but significantly shorter. The study notes PCR might favor shorter templates equally in patients and controls.

The isolated RNA, all of it, was reverse transcribed, so expressed TCRB transcripts were what got sequenced. Repertoires were generated with immunoSEQ multiplex PCR, while TCRdb's copy carries only in-frame clones and drops some. Altogether a few hundred thousand clones are present, roughly 20% being singletons, with the ten largest covering 0.028%. All sorted populations exceeded 95% purity. Specimen: naive CD4+ T cells from blood. The J gene is TRBJ1-4, the V gene TRBV9; 10 bases map to TRBD1. The clonotype was recovered from a woman aged 40 to 50 with type 1 diabetes. CDR3 DNA: TGTGCCAGCAGCGCTGGGACAGGGGTGGGCGAAAAACTGTTTTTT. It codes for CASSAGTGVGEKLFF.